This T cell receptor (beta chain) was captured in a study of blood T cells in healthy people across ages. V lost 6 bases, J lost 2 bases, and 10 bases lay in between. The CDR3 length is 13 residues. Together with a sample-barcoded 5' primer, a J-beta primer mix was included in a second PCR lasting about 6 to 12 cycles. MiXCR, run by TCRdb on the 5' RACE reads, gives a single entry per CDR3 protein. This table holds 1.8 million or so distinct CDR3 sequences, roughly 43% found once. The V and J genes are TRBV12-3 or TRBV12-4 and TRBJ1-1; D ambiguous. Sequencing was carried out using blood. This TCR derives from a human donor in good health. The CDR3 region is CASSPLSNTEAFF. The DNA for the CDR3 is TGTGCCAGCAGCCCTTTAAGTAACACTGAAGCTTTCTTT.